This entry is about one TCR beta chain. Between the trimmed V and J ends, which lost 6 bases and 6 bases, there was a span of 14 bases. Per the germline V gene, CDR1 is SGHTA and CDR2 is FQGTGA. The length of the CDR3 is 13 residues. Some clones are missing from TCRdb's copy, which holds only in-frame ones; the method was immunoSEQ multiplex PCR. Of about 68,000 clones in the sample, 90% were seen once. These data belong to a study of T cell changes during pregnancy in multiple sclerosis. This specimen was peripheral blood, taken in the third trimester of pregnancy. The origin of this receptor is a female donor with multiple sclerosis, enrolled in a pregnancy study. The chain recombines TRBV7-3 with TRBJ2-5, with D unresolved. CDR3 sequence reads: CASSPGSGKTQYF. In DNA form, the CDR3 reads TGTGCCAGCAGTCCCGGGTCCGGAAAGACCCAGTACTTC.